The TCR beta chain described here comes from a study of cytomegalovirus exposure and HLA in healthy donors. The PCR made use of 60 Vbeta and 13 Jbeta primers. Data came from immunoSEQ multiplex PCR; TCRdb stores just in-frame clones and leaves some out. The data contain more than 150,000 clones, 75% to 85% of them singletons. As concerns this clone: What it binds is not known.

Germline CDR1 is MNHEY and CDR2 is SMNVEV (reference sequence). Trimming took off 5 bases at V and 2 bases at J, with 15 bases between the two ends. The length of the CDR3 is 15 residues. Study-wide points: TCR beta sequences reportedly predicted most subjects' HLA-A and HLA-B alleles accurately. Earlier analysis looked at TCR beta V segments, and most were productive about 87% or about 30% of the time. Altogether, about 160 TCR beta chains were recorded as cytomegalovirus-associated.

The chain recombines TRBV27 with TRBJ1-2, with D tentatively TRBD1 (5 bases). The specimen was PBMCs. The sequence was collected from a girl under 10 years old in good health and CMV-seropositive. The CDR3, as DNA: TGTGCCAGCAGTCGGGGGGGACGGACAAACTATGGCTACACCTTC. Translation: CASSRGGRTNYGYTF.